The subject of this entry is one T cell receptor beta chain. No antigen is known for it. The data stem from a study of blood T cells in healthy people across ages. Study results and limitations: Strong correlation existed between TCR beta diversity and naive T cell percentage. Diversity of TCR beta per million T cells declined in a roughly linear way with age.

A second about 6 to 11 cycle PCR used barcoded and J-beta primers. The authors tagged each cDNA molecule using a template-switch adaptor with 12 random nucleotides. TCRdb reprocessed the 5' RACE reads with MiXCR, giving one entry per CDR3 protein. The sample consists of over 1,500,000 distinct CDR3 sequences, about 50% of them appearing once. Germline CDR1 and CDR2: LNHNV and YYDKDF (reference sequence). The CDR3 is made up of 15 amino acids. This chain links TRBV15 with TRBJ2-4; TRBD1 agrees at 8 bases. The J call could be wrong; TRBJ2-7 is a better fit for the DNA end. Input material: blood. The clonotype was recovered from a woman aged 35 to 49 in good health. The CDR3 here is CATSRLGQGDYEQYF. DNA of the CDR3: TGTGCCACCAGCAGATTAGGACAGGGAGACTACGAGCAGTACTTC.